One sample yielded the 5 T cell receptor beta chains listed below, sequenced in a study of technical replicates of blood from a few donors. Only in-frame clones appear in the TCRdb table, and some are missing; sequencing was by immunoSEQ multiplex PCR. The profile shows approximately 90,000 clones, 95% of them singletons. The sequenced material came from T cells isolated from PBMCs. The receptors come from a human donor in good health.

V and J are TRBV6-5 and TRBJ2-7; 8 bases line up with TRBD1. V dropped 8 bases and J dropped 3; count of bases not matched to a gene: 3. This CDR3 is built from 12 residues. CDR1 MNHEY and CDR2 SVGAGI come from the germline V gene. The CDR3 region has the DNA TGTGCCAGCCGAACAGGGGGCTACGAGCAGTACTTC. Its translation: CASRTGGYEQYF.

The V and J genes are TRBV15 and TRBJ2-6; a weak D match, TRBD1 (5 bases). V lost 0 bases to trimming and J lost 0 bases, with 15 bases between them. The germline gives CDR1 LNHNV, CDR2 YYDKDF (reference sequence). The CDR3 is made up of 19 amino acids. The CDR3, as DNA: TGTGCCACCAGCAGAGATAGGACACAGTACTCCTCTGGGGCCAACGTCCTGACTTTC. It yields the protein CATSRDRTQYSSGANVLTF.

The chain couples TRBV5-6 to TRBJ2-1; no reliable D call. CDR3 length equals 15 residues. Germline CDR1 reads SGHDT; CDR2 reads YYEEEE. V gave up 0 bases and J gave up 0 bases, with 7 bases separating them. The CDR3 sequence is CASSLGGSSYNEQFF. The CDR3 DNA reads TGTGCCAGCAGCTTGGGCGGCAGCTCCTACAATGAGCAGTTCTTC.

This clone was recorded a few times. The DNA for the CDR3 is TGTGCCAGCAGCAGGGGCGCAAGCTCTGGGGCCAACGTCCTGACTTTC. Translated: CASSRGASSGANVLTF. The V gene is TRBV7-7, the J gene TRBJ2-6, with D perhaps matching TRBD1 (5 bases). CDR3 length: 16 amino acids. The germline V gene encodes CDR1 SSHAT and CDR2 FNYEAQ (reference sequence). Trimming took off 5 bases at V and 0 bases at J, with 11 bases between the two ends. Full variable domain (missing parts from reference TRBV7-7 and TRBJ2-6): GAGVSQSPRYKVTKRGQDVTLRCDPISSHATLYWYQQALGQGPEFLTYFNYEAQPDKSGLPSDRFSAERPEGSISTLTIQRTEQRDSAMYRCASSRGASSGANVLTFGAGSRLTVL.

This chain joins TRBV5-1 and TRBJ2-5; D uncertain. Germline V gene lookup returns CDR1 SGHRS and CDR2 YFSETQ. V was clipped by 2 bases and J by 2 bases, with 13 bases between them. The CDR3 has 15 amino acids. The CDR3 nucleotides are TGCGCCAGCAGCTTAATGGAGCAGATTCAAGAGACCCAGTACTTC. Translated: CASSLMEQIQETQYF.